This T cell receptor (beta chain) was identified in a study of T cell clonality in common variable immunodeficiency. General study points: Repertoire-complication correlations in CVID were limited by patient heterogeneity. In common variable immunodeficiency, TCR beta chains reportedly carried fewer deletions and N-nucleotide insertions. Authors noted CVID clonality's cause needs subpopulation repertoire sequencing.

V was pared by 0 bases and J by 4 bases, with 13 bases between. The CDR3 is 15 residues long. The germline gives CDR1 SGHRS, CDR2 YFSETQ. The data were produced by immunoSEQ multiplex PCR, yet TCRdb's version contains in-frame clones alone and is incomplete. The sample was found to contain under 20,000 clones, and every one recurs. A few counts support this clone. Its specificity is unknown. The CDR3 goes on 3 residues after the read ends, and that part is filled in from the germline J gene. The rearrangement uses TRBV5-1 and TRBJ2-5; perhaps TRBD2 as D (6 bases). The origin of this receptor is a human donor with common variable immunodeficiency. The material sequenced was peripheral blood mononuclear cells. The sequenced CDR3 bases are TGCGCCAGCAGCTTGGTCGGGTTCGGGGGAGAGACC. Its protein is CASSLVGFGGET. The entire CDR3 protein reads CASSLVGFGGETQYF.